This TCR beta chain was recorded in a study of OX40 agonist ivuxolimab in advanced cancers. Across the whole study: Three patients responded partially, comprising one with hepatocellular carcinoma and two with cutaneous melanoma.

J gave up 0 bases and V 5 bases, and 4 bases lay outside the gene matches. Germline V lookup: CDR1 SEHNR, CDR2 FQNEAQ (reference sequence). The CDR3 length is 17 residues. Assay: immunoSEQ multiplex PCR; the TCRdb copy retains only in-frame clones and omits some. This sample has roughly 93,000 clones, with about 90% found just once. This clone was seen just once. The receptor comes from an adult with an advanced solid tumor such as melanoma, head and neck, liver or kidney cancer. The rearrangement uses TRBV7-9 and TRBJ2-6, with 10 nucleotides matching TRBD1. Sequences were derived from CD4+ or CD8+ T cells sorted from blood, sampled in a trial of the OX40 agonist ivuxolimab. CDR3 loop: CASSLGQGNSGANVLTF. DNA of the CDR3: TGTGCCAGCAGCCTGGGACAGGGGAACTCTGGGGCCAACGTCCTGACTTTC.